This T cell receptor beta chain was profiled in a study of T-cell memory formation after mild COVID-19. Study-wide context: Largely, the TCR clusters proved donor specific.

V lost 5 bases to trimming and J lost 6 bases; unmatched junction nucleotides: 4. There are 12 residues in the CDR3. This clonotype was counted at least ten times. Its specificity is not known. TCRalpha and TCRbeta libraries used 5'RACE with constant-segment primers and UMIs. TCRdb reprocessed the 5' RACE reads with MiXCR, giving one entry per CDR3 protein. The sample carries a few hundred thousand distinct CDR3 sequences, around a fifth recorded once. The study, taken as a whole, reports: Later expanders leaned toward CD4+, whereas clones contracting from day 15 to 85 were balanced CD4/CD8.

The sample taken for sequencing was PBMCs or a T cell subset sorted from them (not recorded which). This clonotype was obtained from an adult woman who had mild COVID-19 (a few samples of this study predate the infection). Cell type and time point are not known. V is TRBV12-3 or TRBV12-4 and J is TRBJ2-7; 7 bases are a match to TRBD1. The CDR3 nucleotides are TGTGCCAGCAGTGAAAACAGGGGCGAGCAGTACTTC. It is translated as CASSENRGEQYF.